Below, 27 T cell receptor beta chains from the same sample are listed, as sequenced in a study of blood T cells in healthy people across ages. The use of a sample-barcoded 5' primer and a J-beta primer mix characterized a second PCR of roughly 7 to 11 cycles. TCRdb ran MiXCR on the 5' RACE reads and lists one entry per CDR3 protein. Here the sample spans 1.2 million to 1.5 million distinct CDR3 sequences, about 43% being singletons. Sequenced material: blood. The source is a woman between 18 and 29 years old in good health.

This clonotype was observed a handful of times. The CDR3 coding sequence is TGTGCCAGCAGTAAGCGGGGCTCTATCTACGAGCAGTACTTC. Its protein product is CASSKRGSIYEQYF. This chain joins TRBV12-3 or TRBV12-4 and TRBJ2-7; 7 bases map to TRBD2. The CDR3 consists of 14 residues. The V segment lost 5 bases and the J segment 3 bases; nucleotides outside the gene matches: 7.

This clonotype was seen only a few times. This sequence joins TRBV20-1 and TRBJ2-1; 8 bases match TRBD2. The germline gives CDR1 DFQATT, CDR2 SNEGSKA (reference sequence). V lost 5 bases and J lost 8; bases outside the gene matches: 5. This CDR3 has 12 residues. CDR3 sequence reads: CSAQRESDEQFF. CDR3 sequence (DNA): TGCAGTGCTCAGCGGGAGTCCGATGAGCAGTTCTTC.

The chain joins TRBV2 to TRBJ2-1; TRBD1 might be the D (6 bases). V dropped 4 bases and J dropped 7 bases, with 14 bases sitting between them. The germline gives CDR1 SNHLY, CDR2 FYNNEI. The CDR3 contains 14 residues. The CDR3 protein is CASSGGPHRNEQFF. The CDR3 nucleotides read TGTGCCAGCAGTGGGGGGCCCCATCGGAATGAGCAGTTCTTC.

The chain recombines TRBV27 with TRBJ2-3, with 10 bases matching TRBD2. The CDR3 is 15 amino acids. The V gene's germline CDR1 is MNHEY and CDR2 SMNVEV (reference sequence). Trimming took 4 bases from V and 6 from J; bases not matched to a gene: 7. The CDR3 sequence is CASSSSGGAYDTQYF. DNA of the CDR3: TGTGCCAGCAGTTCGAGCGGGGGGGCGTACGATACGCAGTATTTT.

The chain recombines TRBV5-1 with TRBJ2-3; no clear D gene. Trimming took 7 bases from V and 2 from J, leaving 17 bases between them. The CDR3 spans 15 residues. Germline assignment: CDR1 SGHRS and CDR2 YFSETQ. CDR3 in amino acids: CASSETTTNTDTQYF. CDR3 coding DNA: TGCGCCAGCTCGGAGACAACTACTAACACAGATACGCAGTATTTT.

Points on this clonotype: At one end the junction does not follow the germline gene, possibly because of a read error. The chain uses TRBV6-2 or TRBV6-3 and TRBJ1-2; TRBD1 matches at 7 bases. Per the germline V gene, CDR1 is MNHEY and CDR2 is SVGEGT. This CDR3 contains 14 residues. The CDR3 protein is CTSSYERRGYGYTF. CDR3 DNA: TGTACCAGCAGTTACGAACGCAGGGGGTATGGCTACACCTTC.

The V gene is TRBV27, the J gene TRBJ2-3; 7 bases are a match to TRBD1. J gave up 4 bases and V 3 bases, and 4 bases lay outside the gene matches. Germline CDR1 is MNHEY and CDR2 is SMNVEV (reference sequence). The CDR3 length is 14 residues. The CDR3 loop reads CASSLETGADTQYF. Here the CDR3 DNA reads TGTGCCAGCAGTTTGGAAACAGGGGCAGATACGCAGTATTTT.

This clonotype was seen a handful of times. The chain employs TRBV4-2 and TRBJ2-1; TRBD2 aligns across 13 bases. The germline gives CDR1 LGHNA, CDR2 YNFKEQ. J gave up 12 bases and V 1 base, and 9 bases lay outside the gene matches. CDR3 length: 16 residues. The DNA of the CDR3 is TGTGCCAGCAGCCAAGGAACTAGCGGGGGGGGCCCTGGGCAGTTCTTC. It yields the protein CASSQGTSGGGPGQFF.

A few counts support this clonotype. This chain links TRBV7-2 with TRBJ1-1; TRBD1 is a possible D gene (5 bases). Deletions cut 6 bases from V and 1 base from J, with 15 bases between. The V gene's germline CDR1 is SGHTA and CDR2 FQGNSA. The CDR3 extends over 15 amino acids. CDR3 in DNA: TGTGCCAGCAGTTCTCGCCGGGGGGGGAACACTGAAGCTTTCTTT. Encoded protein: CASSSRRGGNTEAFF.

The chain is built from TRBV6-4 and TRBJ1-2; possible D gene TRBD1, 6 bases. Deletions cut 1 base from V and 6 bases from J, with 9 bases between. This CDR3 is built from 13 residues. Per the germline V gene, CDR1 is MRHNA and CDR2 is SNTAGT. CDR3 residues: CASSDLQGNGYTF. The DNA for the CDR3 is TGTGCCAGCAGTGACTTACAGGGAAATGGCTACACCTTC.

This clonotype was observed a few times. The junction does not match germline at one end; this may be a read error. The chain recombines TRBV5-1 with TRBJ2-7; D call uncertain. Per the germline V gene, CDR1 is SGHRS and CDR2 is YFSETQ. This CDR3 spans 13 amino acids. CDR3 nucleotides: TGTGCCAGCAGCTTGGTCGCGCCCTACGAGCAGTACTTC. This sequence encodes CASSLVAPYEQYF.

V and J are TRBV7-2 and TRBJ1-5; D possibly corresponds to TRBD1 (5 bases). This CDR3 region has 15 residues. The ends were cut back, 0 bases at V and 4 bases at J, with 10 bases in the middle. Germline V lookup: CDR1 SGHTA, CDR2 FQGNSA. CDR3 sequence: CASSLATGRNQPQHF. In DNA, the CDR3 is TGTGCCAGCAGCTTAGCAACAGGCCGAAATCAGCCCCAGCATTTT.

Here the CDR3 DNA reads TGTGCCAGCAGCGGGACAGGCGGCGCAACTGAAGCTTTCTTT. This sequence encodes CASSGTGGATEAFF. The chain joins TRBV7-3 to TRBJ1-1; 8 nucleotides line up with TRBD1. The germline V gene has CDR1 SGHTA and CDR2 FQGTGA. This CDR3 is 14 amino acids long. V lost 5 bases to trimming and J lost 5 bases; unmatched junction nucleotides: 7.

The chain employs TRBV20-1 and TRBJ2-4, with D perhaps matching TRBD2 (5 bases). The last part of the DNA fits TRBJ2-7 better; the J call may be wrong. The CDR3 extends over 16 amino acids. CDR1 is DFQATT, CDR2 SNEGSKA, per germline (reference sequence). DNA of the CDR3: TGCAGTGCTAGAAGTTCTAGCAGCGGAAACTACTACGAGCAGTACTTC. This encodes CSARSSSSGNYYEQYF.

The chain combines TRBV5-1 with TRBJ2-3, with D possibly being TRBD1 (5 bases). CDR3 size: 15 residues. Germline V gene data show CDR1 as SGHRS and CDR2 as YFSETQ. V lost 4 bases to trimming and J lost 0 bases, with 12 bases between them. CDR3 sequence: CASSTTGYSTDTQYF. Written as DNA, the CDR3 is TGCGCCAGCAGCACCACAGGATATAGCACAGATACGCAGTATTTT.

This sequence joins TRBV5-1 and TRBJ2-7; 8 nucleotides align to TRBD2. After removal of 4 bases from V and 3 bases from J, the junction contained 9 bases not matched to a gene. The CDR3 sequence is 15 residues long. In germline, CDR1 is SGHRS, CDR2 YFSETQ. Here the CDR3 reads CASSLQVAGHYEQYF. The DNA for the CDR3 is TGCGCCAGCAGCCTTCAAGTAGCGGGGCACTACGAGCAGTACTTC.

The genes are TRBV7-8 and TRBJ2-7; D may correspond to TRBD1 or TRBD2 (7 bases each). The length of the CDR3 is 15 residues. Germline V gene sequence: CDR1 SGHVS, CDR2 FQNEAQ. Trimming removed 3 bases from V and 2 bases from J, with 14 bases in between. CDR3 DNA: TGTGCCAGCAGCTTGTGGAGCGGGACAGCCTACGAGCAGTACTTC. Its protein is CASSLWSGTAYEQYF. Supplemented by reference TRBV7-8 and TRBJ2-7, the full variable domain reads GAGVSQSPRYKVAKRGQDVALRCDPISGHVSLFWYQQALGQGPEFLTYFQNEAQLDKSGLPSDRFFAERPEGSVSTLKIQRTQQEDSAVYLCASSLWSGTAYEQYFGPGTRLTVT.

There are a few counts of this clonotype. This chain links TRBV4-1 with TRBJ1-1; D gene uncertain. Trimming took 3 bases from V and 1 from J, leaving 12 bases between them. The CDR3 is 15 amino acids. The germline CDR1 and CDR2 sequences are MGHRA and YSYEKL. CDR3 sequence: CASSQGVMGNTEAFF. As DNA, the CDR3 is TGCGCCAGCAGCCAGGGAGTGATGGGGAACACTGAAGCTTTCTTT.

The chain uses TRBV28 and TRBJ2-7; no definite D call. CDR1 is MDHEN, CDR2 SYDVKM, per germline. V was pared by 7 bases and J by 0 bases, with 13 bases between. There are 14 residues in the CDR3. The CDR3 protein is CASNRGPSSYEQYF. Written as DNA, the CDR3 is TGTGCCAGCAACCGTGGACCTTCCTCCTACGAGCAGTACTTC.

The rearrangement links TRBV6-5 to TRBJ1-4; weak D call: TRBD1 (5 bases). Trimming took off 6 bases at V and 4 bases at J, with 12 bases between the two ends. Germline assignment: CDR1 MNHEY and CDR2 SVGAGI. There are 14 residues in the CDR3. The CDR3 DNA reads TGTGCCAGCAGCCCTCAGGGTTTTAATGAAAAACTGTTTTTT. This sequence encodes CASSPQGFNEKLFF.

V usage is TRBV7-9 and J usage is TRBJ1-2; a weak D match, TRBD1 (6 bases). CDR1 is SEHNR and CDR2 is FQNEAQ in the germline V gene (reference sequence). The ends were cut back, 9 bases at V and 8 bases at J, with 22 bases in the middle. The CDR3 has 14 residues. DNA of the CDR3: TGTGCCAGTAGGTTGGGGGGCAGCAGAAACGGCTACACCTTC. It translates to CASRLGGSRNGYTF.

This chain joins TRBV10-2 and TRBJ1-2; D is ambiguous. Germline V gene sequence: CDR1 WSHSY, CDR2 SAAADI. V was trimmed by 6 bases and J by 2 bases, leaving 7 bases between them. The CDR3 spans 12 residues. This CDR3 is CASREMNYGYTF. CDR3 coding DNA: TGCGCCAGCAGGGAGATGAACTATGGCTACACCTTC.

This clonotype showed up just a few times. The chain has TRBV7-9 and TRBJ2-7; D possibly corresponds to TRBD1 (7 bases). Looked up from germline, CDR1 is SEHNR and CDR2 is FQNEAQ (reference sequence). The CDR3 length is 17 residues. Between the trimmed V and J ends, which lost 5 bases and 1 base, there was a span of 21 bases. As DNA, the CDR3 is TGTGCCAGCAGCCCGAAGGGGGGACAGTCGAATTCCTACGAGCAGTACTTC. As protein: CASSPKGGQSNSYEQYF.

This clonotype was seen a few times. The chain recombines TRBV3-1 with TRBJ2-1; either TRBD1 or TRBD2 may supply D (5 bases each). V lost 0 bases to trimming and J lost 8 bases, with 8 bases between them. From germline, CDR1 is LGHDT and CDR2 YNNKEL (reference sequence). The CDR3 has 13 residues. The CDR3, as DNA: TGTGCCAGCAGCCAAGATCCGGGGCATGAGCAGTTCTTC. It specifies CASSQDPGHEQFF.

The chain employs TRBV24-1 and TRBJ1-2, with D unresolved. Trimming removed 5 bases at V and 6 bases at J, with 15 bases between. In germline, CDR1 is KGHDR, CDR2 SFDVKD. The CDR3 sequence is 14 residues long. CDR3 nucleotide sequence: TGTGCCACCAGTGGGGTCTTCCCCGCGGATGGCTACACCTTC. Translating it yields CATSGVFPADGYTF.

The chain recombines TRBV28 with TRBJ1-5; D call uncertain. V was trimmed by 10 bases and J by 0 bases, leaving 13 bases between them. This CDR3 is built from 14 residues. CDR1 and CDR2 from the germline V gene are MDHEN and SYDVKM. CDR3 coding DNA: TGTGCCACCCTTCCTGTAGGTAGCAATCAGCCCCAGCATTTT. Protein: CATLPVGSNQPQHF.

This rearrangement joins TRBV12-3 or TRBV12-4 to TRBJ1-1, with D perhaps matching TRBD1 (6 bases). The CDR3 consists of 14 residues. The V end was cut by 6 bases, the J end by 1 base, with 12 bases between. The CDR3 DNA sequence: TGTGCCAGCAGGTCCCAGGGGCAGAACACTGAAGCTTTCTTT. This codes for CASRSQGQNTEAFF.